Listed here is a single TCR beta chain. Its cognate antigen is unknown. The data stem from a study of human T cells and chemical hapten exposure. The time point was: patch test 2, 6 weeks after DPC sensitization. Sample treatment: therapeutic diphenylcyclopropenone sensitization with weekly scalp DPC. From the RACE reads, TCRdb called clonotypes with MiXCR, one entry per CDR3 protein. The table lists roughly 380,000 distinct CDR3 sequences, over 6% of them singletons. Overall study results and limits: Patch test scores rose with PT1 expanded TCR counts, a positive correlation.

This CDR3 contains 15 residues. The germline V gene has CDR1 MDHEN and CDR2 SYDVKM. V dropped 5 bases and J dropped 1 base, with 14 bases sitting between them. This specimen was whole blood, taken in connection with sensitization to the hapten diphenylcyclopropenone (DPC). This clonotype was obtained from a woman under 30 with alopecia areata. Some clones in this sample may be carry-over from other donors' samples. The V and J genes are TRBV28 and TRBJ2-5; D is possibly TRBD1 (6 bases). The CDR3 DNA reads as TGTGCCAGCAGTCGAAGGACAGTCCTCCAAGAGACCCAGTACTTC. The encoded protein is CASSRRTVLQETQYF.